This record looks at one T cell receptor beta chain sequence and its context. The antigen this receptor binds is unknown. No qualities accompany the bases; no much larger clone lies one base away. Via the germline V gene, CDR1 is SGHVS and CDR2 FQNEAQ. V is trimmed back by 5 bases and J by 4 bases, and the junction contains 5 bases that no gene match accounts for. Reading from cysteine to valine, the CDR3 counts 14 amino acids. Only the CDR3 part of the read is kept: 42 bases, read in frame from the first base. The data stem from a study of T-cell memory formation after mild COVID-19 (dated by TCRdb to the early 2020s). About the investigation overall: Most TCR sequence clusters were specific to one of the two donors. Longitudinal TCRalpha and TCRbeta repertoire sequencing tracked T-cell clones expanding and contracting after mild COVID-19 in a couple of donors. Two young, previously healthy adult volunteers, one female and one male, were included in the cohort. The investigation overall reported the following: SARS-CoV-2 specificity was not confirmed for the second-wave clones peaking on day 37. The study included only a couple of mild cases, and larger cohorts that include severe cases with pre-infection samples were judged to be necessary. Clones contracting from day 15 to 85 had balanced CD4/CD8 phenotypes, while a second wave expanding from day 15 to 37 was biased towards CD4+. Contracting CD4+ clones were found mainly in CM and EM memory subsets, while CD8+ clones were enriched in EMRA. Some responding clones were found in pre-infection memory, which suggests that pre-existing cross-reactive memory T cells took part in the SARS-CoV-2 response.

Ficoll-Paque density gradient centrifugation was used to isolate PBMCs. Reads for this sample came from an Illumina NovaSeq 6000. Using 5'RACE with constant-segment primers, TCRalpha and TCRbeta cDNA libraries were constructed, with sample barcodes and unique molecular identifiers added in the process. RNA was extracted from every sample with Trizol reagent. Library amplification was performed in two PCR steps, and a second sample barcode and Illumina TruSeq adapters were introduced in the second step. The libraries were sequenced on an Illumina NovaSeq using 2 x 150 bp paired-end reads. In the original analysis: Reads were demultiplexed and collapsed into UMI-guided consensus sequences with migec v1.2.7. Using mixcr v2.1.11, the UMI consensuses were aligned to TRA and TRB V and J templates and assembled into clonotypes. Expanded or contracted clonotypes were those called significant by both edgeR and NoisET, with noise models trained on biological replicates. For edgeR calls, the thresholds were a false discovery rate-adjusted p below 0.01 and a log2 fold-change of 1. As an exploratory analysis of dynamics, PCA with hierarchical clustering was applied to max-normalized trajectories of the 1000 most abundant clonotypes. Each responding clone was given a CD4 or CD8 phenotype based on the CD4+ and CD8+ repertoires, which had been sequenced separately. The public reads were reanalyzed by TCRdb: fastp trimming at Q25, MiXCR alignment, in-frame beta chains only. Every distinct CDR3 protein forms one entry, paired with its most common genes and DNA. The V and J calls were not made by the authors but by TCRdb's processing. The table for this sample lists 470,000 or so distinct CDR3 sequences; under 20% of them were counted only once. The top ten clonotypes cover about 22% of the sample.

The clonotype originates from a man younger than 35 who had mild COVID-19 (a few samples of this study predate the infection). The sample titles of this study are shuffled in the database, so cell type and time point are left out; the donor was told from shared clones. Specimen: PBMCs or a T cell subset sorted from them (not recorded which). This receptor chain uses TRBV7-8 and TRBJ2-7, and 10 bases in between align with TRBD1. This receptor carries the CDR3 CASSIGQGGYEQYV. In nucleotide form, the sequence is TGTGCCAGCAGCATTGGACAGGGGGGTTACGAGCAGTACGTC.